The text below deals with one TCR beta chain. Its antigen is not known. The PCR employed 60 Vbeta primers together with 13 Jbeta primers. TCRdb's copy holds only in-frame clones and misses some; the assay was immunoSEQ multiplex PCR. The data contain 200,000 to 300,000 clones, 84% of them seen just once; the ten biggest clones take up 2% to 2.5%. CDR1 and CDR2 (germline): MNHEY, SVGAGI. Trimming removed 2 bases at V and 3 bases at J, with 11 bases between. This CDR3 has 14 residues. The sample comes from a study of cytomegalovirus exposure and HLA in healthy donors. The donors comprised healthy bone marrow donors. Study-wide findings and caveats: The authors judged a highly shared variant cluster likely a sequencing artifact. For most subjects, TCR beta sequences were reported to predict HLA-A and HLA-B alleles with accuracy. Later analysis identified a missense DCLRE1C variant that was linked to TCR beta V- and J-gene trimming.

The chain employs TRBV6-5 and TRBJ2-7; D not resolved. The sample consisted of PBMCs. The sequence came from a woman between 40 and 50 years old in good health and CMV-seropositive. The CDR3 reads CASSYIVLRYEQYF. The CDR3, as DNA: TGTGCCAGCAGTTACATTGTTTTGCGCTACGAGCAGTACTTC.